What follows is one TCR beta chain and its context. Its antigen is not yet known. Qualities for individual bases were not recorded, and no much larger clone is one base off. The data were obtained in a study of T-cell reconstitution after alpha-beta-depleted transplantation in children (dated by TCRdb to the mid-2010s). Background for the entire study: Using TCR repertoire profiling, the study followed T-cell immune reconstitution in a quantitative way in children after TCRalphabeta/CD19-depleted allogeneic hematopoietic cell transplantation. Broad study findings and their caveats: Over subsequent months, a decline in hyperexpanded clone frequencies was noted, and after one year, T-cell counts and TCRbeta diversity were mostly ascribed to newly produced T cells. The high TCRbeta diversity at day 60 in some patients was ascribed to recipient T cells and intrathymic progenitors that had survived conditioning. The apparently early recovery of alphabetaT-cell counts about two months after transplant reportedly depended on only several hundred rapidly expanded clones that came from non-depleted graft cells.

The junction carries 11 bases between V and J, which are trimmed by 2 bases and 0 bases respectively. Per the germline V gene, SQVTM is the CDR1 and ANQGSEA is the CDR2. Reading from cysteine to phenylalanine, the CDR3 counts 14 amino acids. Only the CDR3 DNA is retained, 42 bases long and in frame from the first base. This specimen's treatment or condition label, interpreted: allogeneic hematopoietic cell transplantation with graft depleted of TCRalphabeta T cells and CD19 B cells. The children who served as transplant recipients had been given grafts of TCRalphabeta/CD19-depleted allogeneic hematopoietic cells. Library construction relied on PCR. The reads were generated on an Illumina HiSeq 2500. TCR libraries were prepared with molecular barcoding, using unique molecular identifiers to normalize TCRbeta repertoire quantification. TCRdb ran its own pipeline on the public reads, namely fastp trimming at Q25 and MiXCR clone calling, and kept in-frame beta chains. Entries are consolidated by CDR3 protein sequence, retaining the most common genes and DNA. Here the sample has about 120,000 distinct CDR3 sequences; 23% occur a single time. The ten top clones hold 10% to 13% of the sample.

This sequence uses TRBV29-1 and TRBJ2-7, with the D gene tentatively TRBD1 or TRBD2, based on 5 matching bases in each. The material sequenced was PBMCs, mostly from graft donor cells, taken 180 days after TCRalphabeta/CD19-depleted stem cell transplant. This TCR was recovered from a male patient aged 2-10 years who had a stem cell transplant for chronic granulomatous disease, so the T cells may come from the graft donor. The nucleotides read TGCAGCGTTGAAATAGCAGGGAGCTCCTACGAGCAGTACTTC. This sequence encodes CSVEIAGSSYEQYF.